This T cell receptor (beta chain) came from a study of shared clonotypes between healthy human individuals. Worth noting for this clone: As yet, its antigen is unknown. Other DNA sequences within the sample encode an identical CDR3.

The repertoire was sequenced with immunoSEQ multiplex PCR; TCRdb's copy has only in-frame clones and lacks some. The sample shows some 1.4 million clones, approximately 96% of them seen only once. Study-wide results and caveats: Larger estimated richness was generally seen in naive subsets than in memory subsets. Against clonotypes common to all four donors, non-shared ones had lower generation probabilities. Large depth notwithstanding, sorted-subset sequencing proved incomplete by rarefaction.

The investigators split CD4+ cells into a CD45RA+ naive subset and a CD45RA-negative memory subset. The J segment lost 0 bases and the V segment lost 1 base, leaving 2 bases of the junction unmatched. Germline lookup yields CDR1 KGHSH and CDR2 LQKENI. This CDR3 spans 16 amino acids. This chain links TRBV18 with TRBJ2-7, with 11 positions matching TRBD2. Sequencing was performed on naive CD4+ T cells sorted from blood. As for subset: CD45RA+ positively selected. The receptor's source is a man aged 25-45 years in good health. The CDR3 is CASSPLAGGFSYEQYF. The CDR3 region has the DNA TGTGCCAGCTCACCACTAGCGGGAGGGTTCTCCTACGAGCAGTACTTC. The full variable domain, rest sourced from reference TRBV18 and TRBJ2-7, is NAGVMQNPRHLVRRRGQEARLRCSPMKGHSHVYWYRQLPEEGLKFMVYLQKENIIDESGMPKERFSAEFPKEGPSILRIQQVVRGDSAAYFCASSPLAGGFSYEQYFGPGTRLTVT.